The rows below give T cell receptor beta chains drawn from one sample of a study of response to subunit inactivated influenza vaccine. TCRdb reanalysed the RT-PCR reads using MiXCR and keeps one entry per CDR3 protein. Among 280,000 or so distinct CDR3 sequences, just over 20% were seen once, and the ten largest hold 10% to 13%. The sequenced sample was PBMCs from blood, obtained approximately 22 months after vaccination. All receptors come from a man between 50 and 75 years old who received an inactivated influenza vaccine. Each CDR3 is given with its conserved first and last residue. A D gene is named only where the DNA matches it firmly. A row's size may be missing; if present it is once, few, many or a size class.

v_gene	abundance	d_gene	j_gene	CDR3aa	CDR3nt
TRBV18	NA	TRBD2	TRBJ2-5	CASSPLAGVETQYF	TGTGCCAGCTCACCTCTAGCGGGAGTGGAGACCCAGTACTTC
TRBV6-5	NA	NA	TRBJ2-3	CASRGGSDTQYF	TGTGCCAGCAGGGGTGGGTCAGATACGCAGTATTTT
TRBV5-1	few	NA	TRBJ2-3	CASSWDGTDTQYF	TGCGCCAGCAGTTGGGATGGCACAGATACGCAGTATTTT
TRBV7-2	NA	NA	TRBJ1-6	CASSFGHYNSPLHF	TGTGCCAGCAGCTTTGGACATTATAATTCACCCCTCCACTTT
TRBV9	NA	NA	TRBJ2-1	CASSETPGDEQFF	TGTGCCAGCAGCGAGACCCCCGGGGATGAGCAGTTCTTC
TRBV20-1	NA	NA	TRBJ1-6	CSATGQSLNSALHF	TGCAGTGCTACCGGGCAGTCCCTGAATTCAGCCCTCCACTTT
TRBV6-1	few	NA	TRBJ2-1	CASSYRTASYNEQFF	TGTGCCAGCTCTTATAGGACGGCTTCCTACAATGAGCAGTTCTTC
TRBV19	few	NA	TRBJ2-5	CASSIIKEGTQYF	TGTGCCAGTAGTATCATTAAGGAAGGGACCCAGTACTTC
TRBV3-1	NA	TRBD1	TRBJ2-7	CASTPGQGVRGEQYF	TGTGCCAGCACCCCGGGACAGGGGGTCCGAGGCGAGCAGTACTTC
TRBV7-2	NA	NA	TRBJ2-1	CASSLLIPGSSYNEQFF	TGTGCCAGCAGCTTACTCATCCCAGGGAGCTCCTACAATGAGCAGTTCTTC
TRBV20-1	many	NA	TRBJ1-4	CSAWDGNNEKLFF	TGCAGTGCTTGGGACGGGAATAATGAAAAACTGTTTTTT
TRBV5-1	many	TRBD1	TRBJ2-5	CASSLGQGRETQYF	TGCGCCAGCAGCTTGGGACAGGGTCGGGAGACCCAGTACTTC
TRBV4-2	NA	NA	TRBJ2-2	CASSPRTGGSPNTGELFF	TGTGCCAGCAGCCCCAGGACGGGGGGCTCACCGAACACCGGGGAGCTGTTTTTT
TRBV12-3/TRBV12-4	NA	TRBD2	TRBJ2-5	CASSKPRGLAGQETQYF	TGTGCCAGCAGTAAACCCCGGGGACTAGCGGGTCAAGAGACCCAGTACTTC
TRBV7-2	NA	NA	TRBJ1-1	CASTLQGNTEAFF	TGTGCCAGCACCTTACAGGGTAACACTGAAGCTTTCTTT
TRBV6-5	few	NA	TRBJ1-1	CASSYSGTKVLNTEAFF	TGTGCCAGCAGTTACTCCGGGACAAAGGTGCTGAACACTGAAGCTTTCTTT
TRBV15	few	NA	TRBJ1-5	CATSRDSLNQPQHF	TGTGCCACCAGCAGGGACAGCCTTAATCAGCCCCAGCATTTT
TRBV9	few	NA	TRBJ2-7	CASSPRQATVYEQYF	TGTGCCAGCAGCCCCCGACAGGCCACCGTCTACGAGCAGTACTTC
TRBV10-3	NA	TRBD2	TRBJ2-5	CAISVGLAGGIQETQYF	TGTGCCATCAGTGTAGGACTAGCGGGGGGCATCCAAGAGACCCAGTACTTC
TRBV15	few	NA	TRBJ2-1	CATSRDPGFEQFF	TGTGCCACCAGCAGAGATCCCGGGTTTGAGCAGTTCTTC
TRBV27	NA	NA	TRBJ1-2	CASSRDTYYGYTF	TGTGCCAGCAGTCGAGACACATACTATGGCTACACCTTC
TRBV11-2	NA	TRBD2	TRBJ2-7	CASSWTSGRSNEQYF	TGTGCCAGCAGCTGGACTAGCGGGAGGTCCAACGAGCAGTACTTC
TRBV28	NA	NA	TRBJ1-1	CASTLGTGNTEAFF	TGTGCCAGTACACTAGGAACAGGAAACACTGAAGCTTTCTTT
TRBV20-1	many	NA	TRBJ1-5	CSARVEWDQPQHF	TGCAGTGCTAGAGTTGAATGGGACCAGCCCCAGCATTTT
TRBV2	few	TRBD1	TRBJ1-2	CASSVGQGSGYTF	TGTGCCAGCAGTGTAGGACAGGGGAGTGGCTACACCTTC
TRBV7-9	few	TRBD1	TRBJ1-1	CASTDRETGGGTEAFF	TGTGCCAGTACGGACCGGGAGACAGGGGGCGGCACTGAAGCTTTCTTT
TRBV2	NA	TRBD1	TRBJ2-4	CASSAGTGAIQYF	TGTGCCAGCTCAGCCGGGACAGGGGCCATTCAGTACTTC
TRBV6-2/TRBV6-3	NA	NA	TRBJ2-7	CASSYLAAYEQYF	TGTGCCAGCAGTTATCTGGCAGCCTACGAGCAGTACTTC